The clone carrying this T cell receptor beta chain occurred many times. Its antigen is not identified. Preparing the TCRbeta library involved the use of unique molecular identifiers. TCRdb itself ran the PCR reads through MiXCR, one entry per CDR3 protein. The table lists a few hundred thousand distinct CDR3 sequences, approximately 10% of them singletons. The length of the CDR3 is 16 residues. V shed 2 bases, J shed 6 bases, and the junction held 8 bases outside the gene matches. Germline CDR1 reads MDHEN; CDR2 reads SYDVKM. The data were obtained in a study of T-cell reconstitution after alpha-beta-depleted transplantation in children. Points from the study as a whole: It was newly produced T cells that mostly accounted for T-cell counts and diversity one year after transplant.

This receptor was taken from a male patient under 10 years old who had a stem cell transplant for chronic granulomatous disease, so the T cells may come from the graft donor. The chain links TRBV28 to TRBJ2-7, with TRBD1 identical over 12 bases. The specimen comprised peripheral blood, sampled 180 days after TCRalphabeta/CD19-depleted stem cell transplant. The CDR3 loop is CASSLLRGQGASEQYF. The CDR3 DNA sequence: TGTGCCAGCAGTTTACTCAGGGGACAGGGGGCCAGCGAGCAGTACTTC.